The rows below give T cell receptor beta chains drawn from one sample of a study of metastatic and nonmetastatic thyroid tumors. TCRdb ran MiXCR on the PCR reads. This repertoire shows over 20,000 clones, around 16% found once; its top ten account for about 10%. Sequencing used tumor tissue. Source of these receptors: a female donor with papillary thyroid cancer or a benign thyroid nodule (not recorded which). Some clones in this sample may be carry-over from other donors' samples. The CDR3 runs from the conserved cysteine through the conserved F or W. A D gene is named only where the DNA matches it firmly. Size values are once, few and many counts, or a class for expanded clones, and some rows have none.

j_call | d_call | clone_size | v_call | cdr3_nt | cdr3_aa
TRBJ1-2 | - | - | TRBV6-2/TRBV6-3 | TGTACCAGCACGCCATACAGGGCAGCCCGTGGCTACACCTTC | CTSTPYRAARGYTF
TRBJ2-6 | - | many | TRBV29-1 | TGCAGCGTTGGGGGAGGTTCTGGGGCCAACGTCCTGACTTTC | CSVGGGSGANVLTF
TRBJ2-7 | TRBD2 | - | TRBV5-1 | TGCGCCAGCAGCTTGGCGGCGGGAGGCGAGCAGTACTTC | CASSLAAGGEQYF
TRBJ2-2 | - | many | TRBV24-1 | TGTGCCACCAGTCAGAGGCACGGGGAGCTGTTTTTT | CATSQRHGELFF
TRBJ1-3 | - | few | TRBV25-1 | TGTGCCAGCAGTGAGTCATGTATAGGAAACACCATATATTTT | CASSESCIGNTIYF
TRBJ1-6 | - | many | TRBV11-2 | TGTGCCAGCAGCTTAGAGGCAGGGGCGGGTATCAATTCACCCCTCCACTTT | CASSLEAGAGINSPLHF
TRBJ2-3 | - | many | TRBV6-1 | TGTGCCAGCAGTTCTATCAGGGATACGCAGTATTTT | CASSSIRDTQYF
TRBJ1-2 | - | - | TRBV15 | TGTGCCACCATCAGAGATCTGGCCCCTACGGGTGGCTACACCTTC | CATIRDLAPTGGYTF
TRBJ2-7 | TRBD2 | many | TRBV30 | TGTGCCTGGAGTTCGCTCTTTCCGGGACTAGCGGGCATCACCTACGAGCAGTACTTC | CAWSSLFPGLAGITYEQYF
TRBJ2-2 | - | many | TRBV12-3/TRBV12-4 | TGTGCCAGCAGCCCCGGGCCAAGCGGGGAGCTGTTTTTT | CASSPGPSGELFF
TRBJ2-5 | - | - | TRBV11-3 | TGTGCCAGCAGCCCTGGAGAGGCCCAAGAGACCCAGTACTTC | CASSPGEAQETQYF
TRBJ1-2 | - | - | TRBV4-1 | TGCGCCAGCAGCCCTATCCGGCCCGGGGATTATTATGGCTACACCTTC | CASSPIRPGDYYGYTF
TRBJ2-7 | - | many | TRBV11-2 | TGTGCCAGCAGCTTAGATTCGGCTAGATGGTACTTC | CASSLDSARWYF
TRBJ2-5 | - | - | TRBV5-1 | TGCGCCAGCAGCCTCTTAGGACAGACTATACAAGAGACCCAGCACTTC | CASSLLGQTIQETQHF
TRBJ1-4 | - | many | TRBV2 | TGTGCCAGCAGTTCCGGGACGGACAATGAAAAACTGTTTTTT | CASSSGTDNEKLFF
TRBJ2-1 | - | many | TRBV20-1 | TGCAGTGCCAGCTCCGAGGACCTTCATGAGCAGTTCTTC | CSASSEDLHEQFF
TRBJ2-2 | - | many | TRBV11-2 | TGTGCCAGCAGCTTCCAGGGTACCACCGGGGAGCTGTTTTTT | CASSFQGTTGELFF
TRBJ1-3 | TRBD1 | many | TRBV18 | TGTGCCAGCTCACCATACGGGACAGGGACCTCTGGAAACACCATATATTTT | CASSPYGTGTSGNTIYF
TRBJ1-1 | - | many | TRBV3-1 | TGTGCCAGCAGCCAAGGCCACAGTTCCACTAACACTGAAGCTTTCTTT | CASSQGHSSTNTEAFF
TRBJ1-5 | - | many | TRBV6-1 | TGTGCCAGCAGTTCAGACATCCTTGATCAGCCCCAGCATTTT | CASSSDILDQPQHF
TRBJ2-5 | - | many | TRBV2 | TGTGCCAGCGCGAGGGGTGAAGAGACCCAGTACTTC | CASARGEETQYF
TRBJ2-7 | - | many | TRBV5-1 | TGCGCCAGCAGCTTGGGTGGACGGTACGAGCAGTACTTC | CASSLGGRYEQYF
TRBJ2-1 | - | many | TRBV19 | TGTGCCAGTAGTATAGCCCCAATTCCCCCGGACAATGAGCAGTTCTTC | CASSIAPIPPDNEQFF
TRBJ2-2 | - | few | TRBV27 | TGTGCCAGCAGTTTATTTGAAGTGGTGGCCGGGGAGCTGTTTTTT | CASSLFEVVAGELFF
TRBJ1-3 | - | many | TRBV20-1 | TGCAGTGCTCAAGGACAGCTCTCTGGAAACACCATATATTTT | CSAQGQLSGNTIYF
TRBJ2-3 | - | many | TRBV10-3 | TGTGCCATCTCTGGAGGCGGGTCTTCCGATACGCAGTATTTT | CAISGGGSSDTQYF
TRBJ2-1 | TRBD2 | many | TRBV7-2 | TGTGCCAGCAGCTTAGGCTCTAGCGGGGGTTACAATGAGCAGTTCTTC | CASSLGSSGGYNEQFF
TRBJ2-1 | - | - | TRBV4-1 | TGCGCCAGCAGCCAGATAGACAGTGATGATTACAATGAGCAGTTCTTC | CASSQIDSDDYNEQFF
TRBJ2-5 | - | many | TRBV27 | TGTGCCAGTAGAAAGAGGACTGGCAGTGCAGAGACCCAGTACTTC | CASRKRTGSAETQYF
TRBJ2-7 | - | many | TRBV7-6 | TGTGCCAGCAGCCCCCTGACAGGAAACTACGAGCAGTACTTC | CASSPLTGNYEQYF
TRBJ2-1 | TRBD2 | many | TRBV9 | TGTGCCAGCAGCGTAGGGTCTAGCGGGAGGCCGAAGGAGCAGTTCTTC | CASSVGSSGRPKEQFF
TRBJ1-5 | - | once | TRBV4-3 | TGCGCCAGCAGCCAAGAAAGCAATCAGCCCCAGCATTTT | CASSQESNQPQHF
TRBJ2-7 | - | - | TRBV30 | TGTGCCTGGACTCTCGAGAGGAGCTACGATCAGTACTTC | CAWTLERSYDQYF
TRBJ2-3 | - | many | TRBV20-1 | TGCAGTGCTAGTGGGCCGTCTGGGGGTACGCAGTATTTT | CSASGPSGGTQYF
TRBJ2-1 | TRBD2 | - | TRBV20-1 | TGCAGTGCCAAACCGGGACTAGCTGGGAATGAGCAGTTCTTC | CSAKPGLAGNEQFF
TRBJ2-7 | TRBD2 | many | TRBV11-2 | TGTGCCAGCAGCTTTCCAGGGAGGGCCTACGAGCAGTACTTC | CASSFPGRAYEQYF
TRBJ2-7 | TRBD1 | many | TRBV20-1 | TGCAGTGCTAGCTCTGGGGGGGGACAGGGATACGAGCAGTACTTC | CSASSGGGQGYEQYF
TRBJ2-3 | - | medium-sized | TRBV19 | TGTGCCAGTAGTACCACAGATACGCAGTATTTT | CASSTTDTQYF
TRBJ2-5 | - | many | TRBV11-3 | TGTGCCAGCAGCTTAAAGCCGGGGGTTAGAGAGACCCAGTACTTC | CASSLKPGVRETQYF
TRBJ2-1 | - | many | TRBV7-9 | TGTGCCAGCAGCCCACGGGGGAGCTCCTACAATGAGCAGTTCTTC | CASSPRGSSYNEQFF
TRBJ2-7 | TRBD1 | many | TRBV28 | TGTGCCAGCAAACGGGACAGTTTAACCTACGAGCAGTACTTC | CASKRDSLTYEQYF
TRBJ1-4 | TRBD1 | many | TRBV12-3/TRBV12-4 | TGTGCCAGCAGTCCCGGGACAGGGCGTGAAAAACTGTTTTTT | CASSPGTGREKLFF
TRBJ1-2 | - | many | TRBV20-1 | TGCAGTGCTATTTCTGGGGGGTATGGCTACACCTTC | CSAISGGYGYTF